The 18 T cell receptor beta chains in this list originate from one sample, sequenced in a study of OX40 agonist ivuxolimab in advanced cancers. The protocol was immunoSEQ multiplex PCR, while the TCRdb copy is restricted to in-frame clones and leaves out a portion. The sample lists 60,000 or so clones, 80% to 85% occurring once. The starting material was CD4+ or CD8+ T cells sorted from blood, obtained in a trial of the OX40 agonist ivuxolimab. These receptors were collected from an adult with an advanced solid tumor such as melanoma, head and neck, liver or kidney cancer.

The DNA for the CDR3 is TGTGCCAGCAGCTTGGAATCTCACACAGATACGCAGTATTTT. Translating it yields CASSLESHTDTQYF. The chain has TRBV7-2 and TRBJ2-3; D not resolved. This CDR3 comprises 14 residues. The germline V gene encodes CDR1 SGHTA and CDR2 FQGNSA. Trimming shortened V by 3 bases and J by 2 bases, and 9 bases separated the two germline ends.

J is TRBJ1-2 and V is TRBV9, with a weak D call TRBD1 (6 bases). V was clipped by 0 bases and J by 6 bases, with 18 bases between them. The germline V gene encodes CDR1 SGDLS and CDR2 YYNGEE. This CDR3 contains 16 residues. The DNA for the CDR3 is TGTGCCAGCAGCGTAGTATCCGTCTTGGACAGCAATGGCTACACCTTC. Translating it yields CASSVVSVLDSNGYTF.

The gene calls are TRBV5-4 and TRBJ1-2, with D tentatively TRBD1 (5 bases). The CDR3 length is 15 residues. Germline V CDR1 and CDR2: SGHNT, YYREEE (reference sequence). Trimming stripped 5 bases from V and 6 bases from J, with 20 bases between. The CDR3 spells CASRANDGGVNGYTF. CDR3 in DNA: TGTGCCAGCAGAGCTAACGACGGGGGGGTCAATGGCTACACCTTC. Full variable domain (missing parts from reference TRBV5-4 and TRBJ1-2): ETGVTQSPTHLIKTRGQQVTLRCSSQSGHNTVSWYQQALGQGPQFIFQYYREEENGRGNFPPRFSGLQFPNYSSELNVNALELDDSALYLCASRANDGGVNGYTFGSGTRLTVV.

In this sample, this clone turned up a few times. The J gene is TRBJ2-7, the V gene TRBV10-2; no reliable D call. From germline, CDR1 is WSHSY and CDR2 SAAADI. There are 14 residues in the CDR3. Trimming cost V 2 bases and J 0 bases, with 8 bases left between them. CDR3 DNA sequence: TGCGCCAGCAGTGAGAGATTGAGCTCCTACGAGCAGTACTTC. This translates into CASSERLSSYEQYF.

The rearrangement joins TRBV4-1 to TRBJ2-3, with 10 bases matching TRBD1. V shed 4 bases, J shed 1 base, and the junction held 11 bases outside the gene matches. CDR3 length: 18 amino acids. The germline V gene has CDR1 MGHRA and CDR2 YSYEKL. CDR3 in amino acids: CASSPDRGSIIGTDTQYF. CDR3 DNA sequence: TGCGCCAGCAGCCCGGACAGGGGGTCTATAATAGGCACAGATACGCAGTATTTT.

The J gene is TRBJ1-1, the V gene TRBV30, with TRBD1 identical over 9 bases. CDR3 length: 15 amino acids. J gave up 4 bases and V 1 base, and 7 bases lay outside the gene matches. The germline V gene has CDR1 GTSNPN and CDR2 SVGIG (reference sequence). CDR3 protein: CAWSEGQGESTEAFF. The DNA for the CDR3 is TGTGCCTGGAGTGAGGGACAGGGCGAGAGCACTGAAGCTTTCTTT. Full variable domain (remainder filled in from reference TRBV30 and TRBJ1-1): SQTIHQWPATLVQPVGSPLSLECTVEGTSNPNLYWYRQAAGRGLQLLFYSVGIGQISSEVPQNLSASRPQDRQFILSSKKLLLSDSGFYLCAWSEGQGESTEAFFGQGTRLTVV.

This chain connects TRBV5-1 to TRBJ2-2; 7 bases are a match to TRBD1. CDR3 length: 14 amino acids. The V gene end was trimmed by 6 bases and the J gene end by 3 bases; junction bases not matched to a gene: 5. The germline V gene encodes CDR1 SGHRS and CDR2 YFSETQ. CDR3 DNA: TGCGCCAGCACCAGGGACAGTGACACCGGGGAGCTGTTTTTT. Translated, it gives CASTRDSDTGELFF.

This clone has only one observation. J is TRBJ2-7 and V is TRBV7-9; 9 bases agree with TRBD1. Germline CDR1 SEHNR, CDR2 FQNEAQ (reference sequence). The CDR3 sequence is 16 residues long. The J segment lost 6 bases and the V segment lost 1 base, leaving 10 bases of the junction unmatched. The CDR3 DNA sequence: TGTGCCAGCAGCTTAGGATTGGGGACAGGGACTACCGAGCAGTACTTC. This encodes CASSLGLGTGTTEQYF.

This clone was counted a few times. This chain joins TRBV5-6 and TRBJ1-1; D gene uncertain. V was cut by 2 bases and J by 1 base, with 6 bases left in between. There are 13 residues in the CDR3. The germline gives CDR1 SGHDT, CDR2 YYEEEE. The CDR3 DNA sequence: TGTGCCAGCAGCTTTGTCGGGAACACTGAAGCTTTCTTT. Residues: CASSFVGNTEAFF. The variable domain in full, completed from reference TRBV5-6 and TRBJ1-1, reads DAGVTQSPTHLIKTRGQQVTLRCSPKSGHDTVSWYQQALGQGPQFIFQYYEEEERQRGNFPDRFSGHQFPNYSSELNVNALLLGDSALYLCASSFVGNTEAFFGQGTRLTVV.

J is TRBJ1-5 and V is TRBV19, with a tentative D call TRBD1 (5 bases). CDR1 LNHDA and CDR2 SQIVND come from the germline V gene (reference sequence). The CDR3 totals 17 residues. The V end lost 5 bases, the J end lost 7 bases, and 24 bases lay between the germline ends. The CDR3 nucleotides are TGTGCCAGTAGTGAAGCAGACAGTCGTAGTCAAACGCAGCCCCAGCATTTT. Its translation: CASSEADSRSQTQPQHF.

This clone was found once. The chain links TRBV5-1 to TRBJ2-1, with 11 bases identical to TRBD2. Trimming at V came to 6 bases and at J to 7 bases, leaving 12 bases not matched to a gene. Germline V lookup: CDR1 SGHRS, CDR2 YFSETQ. The CDR3 covers 16 residues. DNA for the CDR3: TGCGCCAGCACCATAATGACTAGCGGGAATTCTAATGAGCAGTTCTTC. Its protein is CASTIMTSGNSNEQFF.

The rearrangement joins TRBV5-1 to TRBJ2-1; D gene uncertain. V was pared by 4 bases and J by 6 bases, with 17 bases between. Germline V lookup: CDR1 SGHRS, CDR2 YFSETQ. CDR3 length: 15 amino acids. CDR3 sequence (DNA): TGCGCCAGCAGCCGGTCCGTTATTCCCGCCAATGAGCAGTTCTTC. Residues: CASSRSVIPANEQFF.

The chain's CDR3 is CASSPLTTRGTQQYF. In DNA form, the CDR3 reads TGTGCCAGCAGTCCCCTCACAACAAGGGGAACTCAGCAGTACTTC. This rearrangement joins TRBV2 to TRBJ2-7; possibly TRBD1 for D (5 bases). V lost 5 bases, J lost 8 bases, and 22 bases lay in between. There are 15 residues in the CDR3. The germline CDR1 and CDR2 sequences are SNHLY and FYNNEI. The entire variable domain, with the rest obtained from reference TRBV2 and TRBJ2-7, is as follows: EPEVTQTPSHQVTQMGQEVILRCVPISNHLYFYWYRQILGQKVEFLVSFYNNEISEKSEIFDDQFSVERPDGSNFTLKIRSTKLEDSAMYFCASSPLTTRGTQQYFGPGTRLTVT.

This clone was found a few times. J is TRBJ1-5 and V is TRBV29-1; D gene unclear. Germline values: CDR1 SQVTM, CDR2 ANQGSEA. V lost 4 bases, J lost 3 bases, and 10 bases lay in between. The CDR3 runs 13 residues. The CDR3 region is CSVVWGINQPQHF. The CDR3 region has the DNA TGCAGCGTTGTGTGGGGTATCAATCAGCCCCAGCATTTT. Using reference TRBV29-1 and TRBJ1-5 for the parts outside the CDR3, the full variable domain is SAVISQKPSRDICQRGTSLTIQCQVDSQVTMMFWYRQQPGQSLTLIATANQGSEATYESGFVIDKFPISRPNLTFSTLTVSNMSPEDSSIYLCSVVWGINQPQHFGDGTRLSIL.

The rearrangement joins TRBV5-1 to TRBJ2-5; D may be TRBD1 or TRBD2 (5 bases each). V lost 4 bases to trimming and J lost 1 base, with 11 bases between them. The CDR3 is made up of 14 amino acids. Germline V gene lookup returns CDR1 SGHRS and CDR2 YFSETQ. CDR3 in amino acids: CASSPTGPQETQYF. The DNA of the CDR3 is TGCGCCAGCAGCCCCACGGGACCCCAAGAGACCCAGTACTTC.

The rearrangement links TRBV9 to TRBJ2-1; no reliable D call. Germline V CDR1 and CDR2: SGDLS, YYNGEE. Trimming stripped 4 bases from V and 1 base from J, with 12 bases between. This CDR3 spans 15 amino acids. DNA of the CDR3: TGTGCCAGCAGCCCACCAGTTGGGTCCTACAATGAGCAGTTCTTC. As protein: CASSPPVGSYNEQFF. The entire variable domain, with the rest obtained from reference TRBV9 and TRBJ2-1, is as follows: DSGVTQTPKHLITATGQRVTLRCSPRSGDLSVYWYQQSLDQGLQFLIQYYNGEERAKGNILERFSAQQFPDLHSELNLSSLELGDSALYFCASSPPVGSYNEQFFGPGTRLTVL.

This clone was found once. The V call is TRBV9, the J call TRBJ2-3; D is uncertain. The germline gives CDR1 SGDLS, CDR2 YYNGEE. The ends were cut back, 6 bases at V and 6 bases at J, with 14 bases in the middle. This CDR3 has 13 amino acids. This CDR3 is CASTVNPEDTQYF. CDR3 DNA sequence: TGTGCCAGCACCGTCAACCCAGAGGATACGCAGTATTTT. The entire variable domain, with the rest obtained from reference TRBV9 and TRBJ2-3, is as follows: DSGVTQTPKHLITATGQRVTLRCSPRSGDLSVYWYQQSLDQGLQFLIQYYNGEERAKGNILERFSAQQFPDLHSELNLSSLELGDSALYFCASTVNPEDTQYFGPGTRLTVL.

The chain recombines TRBV6-6 with TRBJ1-5; D may be TRBD1 (6 bases). This CDR3 comprises 13 residues. Trimming pared 2 bases from V and 7 bases from J, leaving 9 bases between. In germline, CDR1 is MNHNY, CDR2 SVGAGI (reference sequence). CDR3 sequence reads: CASSYGGAQPQHF. The CDR3 nucleotides are TGTGCCAGCAGTTACGGGGGGGCCCAGCCCCAGCATTTT.